Following are 5 T cell receptor beta chains from one sample sequenced in a study of PD-L1 blockade in urothelial cancer. Time point noted: pretreatment peripheral blood. The assay was immunoSEQ multiplex PCR, and TCRdb's table has in-frame clones only and misses some. The sample consists of about 56,000 clones, 85% to 90% of them appearing once. Here the sequenced sample was PBMCs, taken around atezolizumab (anti-PD-L1) treatment. All receptors derive from a man between 70 and 80 years old with urothelial cancer.

This chain connects TRBV29-1 to TRBJ2-7; 8 bases align to TRBD1. The CDR3 extends over 11 amino acids. V shed 7 bases and J 6 bases; nucleotides not matched to a gene: 5. Germline V CDR1 and CDR2: SQVTM, ANQGSEA. CDR3 bases: TGCAGCGGCCAAACAGGGGGCGAGCAGTACTTC. Its protein product is CSGQTGGEQYF.

This chain joins TRBV5-1 and TRBJ2-1, with 10 bases lining up with TRBD2. The germline V gene encodes CDR1 SGHRS and CDR2 YFSETQ. The CDR3 covers 16 residues. The ends lost 4 bases at V and 8 bases at J; junction bases unmatched: 12. This CDR3 reads CASSPGLAALPDEQFF. CDR3 sequence (DNA): TGCGCCAGCAGCCCCGGACTAGCGGCCCTACCGGATGAGCAGTTCTTC.

This chain links TRBV7-3 with TRBJ2-2, with a possible D match to TRBD2 (6 bases). This CDR3 is 15 amino acids long. CDR1 is SGHTA and CDR2 is FQGTGA in the germline V gene. With 5 bases removed from V and 1 base from J, the gap between germline ends came to 11 bases. CDR3 sequence: CASSPSGRNTGELFF. CDR3 DNA sequence: TGTGCCAGCAGCCCTTCCGGGAGGAACACCGGGGAGCTGTTTTTT.

CDR3 in amino acids: CASSYFDDQGNPSHRYAYF. CDR3 DNA sequence: TGTGCCAGCAGTTACTTCGACGACCAGGGGAATCCTTCGCACAGATACGCGTATTTT. The V gene is TRBV6-7, the J gene TRBJ2-3; the D gene is possibly TRBD1 (6 bases). TRBV6-7 is sorted into the ORF group, with uncertain function. This CDR3 contains 19 residues. Trimming pared 1 base from V and 14 bases from J, leaving 34 bases between.

J is TRBJ2-1 and V is TRBV10-3; 8 bases line up with TRBD1. The length of the CDR3 is 13 residues. Germline lookup yields CDR1 ENHRY and CDR2 SYGVKD. Germline trimming cut 6 bases from V and 7 bases from J; bases unmatched to any gene: 5. CDR3 amino acids: CAIRVQGANEQFF. The CDR3, as DNA: TGTGCCATCAGAGTTCAGGGGGCGAATGAGCAGTTCTTC.